These 26 T cell receptor beta chains were sequenced from one sample in a study of control samples from healthy donors and cancer patients. Repertoires were generated with immunoSEQ multiplex PCR, while TCRdb's copy carries only in-frame clones and drops some. The table has 76,000 or so clones, roughly nine tenths seen once. The sequencing input was PBMCs. The receptors derive from a woman aged 50 to 65 with colorectal cancer.

The chain employs TRBV5-6 and TRBJ2-7, with D unresolved. CDR1 is SGHDT, CDR2 YYEEEE, per germline. Trimming stripped 0 bases from V and 6 bases from J, with 13 bases between. There are 14 residues in the CDR3. The CDR3 nucleotides are TGTGCCAGCAGCTTGGGTCCACTCTCGGGCGAGCAGTACGTC. Encoded protein: CASSLGPLSGEQYV.

J is TRBJ2-1 and V is TRBV20-1; D gene uncertain. Trimming stripped 4 bases from V and 8 bases from J, with 6 bases between. CDR1 and CDR2 from the germline V gene are DFQATT and SNEGSKA (reference sequence). There are 10 residues in the CDR3. CDR3 sequence (DNA): TGCAGTGCTAAGTACGATGAGCAGTTCTTC. Amino acid sequence: CSAKYDEQFF.

The CDR3 nucleotides are TGCAGCGTTCGGCAGGCCAGACGAGGCCAGGCTTATGGCTACACCTTC. It yields the protein CSVRQARRGQAYGYTF. The rearrangement links TRBV29-1 to TRBJ1-2; D is unclear. Germline assignment: CDR1 SQVTM and CDR2 ANQGSEA. The CDR3 has 16 amino acids. The V and J ends lost 5 bases and 5 bases respectively, with 24 bases between them.

This clone was detected once. V usage is TRBV6-6 and J usage is TRBJ2-2; 10 positions agree with TRBD2. This CDR3 comprises 15 residues. Per the germline V gene, CDR1 is MNHNY and CDR2 is SVGAGI (reference sequence). The trim removed 6 bases at V and 4 bases at J, leaving 5 bases unmatched. CDR3 sequence (DNA): TGTGCCAGCAGAAGAAGCGGGGGGGCCACCGGGGAGCTGTTTTTT. Amino acids: CASRRSGGATGELFF.

This chain connects TRBV5-1 to TRBJ1-6; TRBD1 aligns across 10 bases. The CDR3 loop spans 16 amino acids. Losses at the gene ends were 4 bases for V and 5 bases for J; bases not matched to a gene: 6. Germline V gene lookup returns CDR1 SGHRS and CDR2 YFSETQ. The CDR3 sequence: CASSKDRGRNNSPLHF. DNA for the CDR3: TGCGCCAGCAGCAAGGACAGGGGGAGGAATAATTCACCCCTCCACTTT. The variable domain in full, completed from reference TRBV5-1 and TRBJ1-6, reads KAGVTQTPRYLIKTRGQQVTLSCSPISGHRSVSWYQQTPGQGLQFLFEYFSETQRNKGNFPGRFSGRQFSNSRSEMNVSTLELGDSALYLCASSKDRGRNNSPLHFGNGTRLTVT.

This clone appeared once. This chain links TRBV2 with TRBJ2-6, with TRBD1 as a possible D gene (5 bases). Per germline, CDR1 SNHLY and CDR2 FYNNEI. The CDR3 loop spans 15 amino acids. Trimming took off 3 bases at V and 4 bases at J, with 10 bases between the two ends. The CDR3 sequence: CASSESRVGANVLTF. Written as DNA, the CDR3 is TGTGCCAGCAGTGAGAGCAGGGTCGGGGCCAACGTCCTGACTTTC.

V is TRBV27 and J is TRBJ2-2, with unresolved D. The CDR3 covers 16 residues. V was cut by 6 bases and J by 2 bases, with 16 bases left in between. Germline V gene lookup returns CDR1 MNHEY and CDR2 SMNVEV (reference sequence). The DNA for the CDR3 is TGTGCCAGCAGGGAATTCGGTCTGCTAAACACCGGGGAGCTGTTTTTT. It specifies CASREFGLLNTGELFF.

The V call is TRBV24-1, the J call TRBJ2-2, with D possibly matching TRBD2 (6 bases). Germline V gene lookup returns CDR1 KGHDR and CDR2 SFDVKD. The CDR3 is made up of 13 amino acids. V was shortened by 10 bases and J by 0 bases, with 8 bases between the two germline ends. The CDR3 spells CATGTPNTGELFF. The CDR3 DNA sequence: TGTGCCACAGGGACTCCGAACACCGGGGAGCTGTTTTTT.

The chain has TRBV10-2 and TRBJ2-3; 8 bases fit TRBD2. CDR1 is WSHSY, CDR2 SAAADI, per germline. The V and J ends lost 6 bases and 3 bases, in that order; junction bases with no gene match: 11. This CDR3 spans 16 amino acids. Here the CDR3 DNA reads TGCGCCAGCAGAAATTTCGGGGGGGGAGTTACAGATACGCAGTATTTT. Translated: CASRNFGGGVTDTQYF.

The chain couples TRBV19 to TRBJ1-5; no clear D. The CDR3 is made up of 14 amino acids. CDR1 is LNHDA and CDR2 is SQIVND in the germline V gene (reference sequence). Trimming took off 3 bases at V and 4 bases at J, with 10 bases between the two ends. CDR3 in amino acids: CASSMVKENQPQHF. In nucleotides, the CDR3 is TGTGCCAGTAGTATGGTAAAGGAGAATCAGCCCCAGCATTTT.

The chain links TRBV29-1 to TRBJ1-1; 7 nucleotides agree with TRBD1. The CDR3 has 13 amino acids. Germline V gene lookup returns CDR1 SQVTM and CDR2 ANQGSEA. Trimming took 7 bases from V and 0 from J; bases not matched to a gene: 5. The CDR3 region is CSAPGQLNTEAFF. CDR3 coding DNA: TGCAGCGCCCCGGGACAGCTGAACACTGAAGCTTTCTTT. The variable domain in full, completed from reference TRBV29-1 and TRBJ1-1, reads SAVISQKPSRDICQRGTSLTIQCQVDSQVTMMFWYRQQPGQSLTLIATANQGSEATYESGFVIDKFPISRPNLTFSTLTVSNMSPEDSSIYLCSAPGQLNTEAFFGQGTRLTVV.

The chain is built from TRBV6-6 and TRBJ2-5; 9 bases map to TRBD1. This CDR3 comprises 15 residues. CDR1 MNHNY and CDR2 SVGAGI come from the germline V gene (reference sequence). Unmatched junction bases numbered 9, after V lost 5 bases and J lost 5 bases. This CDR3 is CASSPRTGAVETQYF. Written as DNA, the CDR3 is TGTGCCAGCAGTCCCCGGACAGGGGCGGTGGAGACCCAGTACTTC.

The J gene is TRBJ1-5, the V gene TRBV30, with 7 nucleotides matching TRBD1. The CDR3 is 13 residues long. Germline lookup yields CDR1 GTSNPN and CDR2 SVGIG (reference sequence). V lost 1 base to trimming and J lost 7 bases; unmatched junction nucleotides: 4. In nucleotides, the CDR3 is TGTGCCTGGAGTGGCCAGGGGGAACAGCCCCAGCATTTT. Protein sequence: CAWSGQGEQPQHF.

The chain carries TRBV7-2 and TRBJ2-3; D is perhaps TRBD1 or TRBD2 (5 bases each). Germline loops: CDR1 SGHTA, CDR2 FQGNSA. V was cut by 5 bases and J by 0 bases, with 9 bases left in between. The CDR3 is 14 amino acids. CDR3 region: CASSPGPSTDTQYF. The CDR3 DNA sequence: TGTGCCAGCAGCCCGGGACCTAGCACAGATACGCAGTATTTT. The variable domain in full, with the rest retrieved from reference TRBV7-2 and TRBJ2-3, is GAGVSQSPSNKVTEKGKDVELRCDPISGHTALYWYRQSLGQGLEFLIYFQGNSAPDKSGLPSDRFSAERTGGSVSTLTIQRTQQEDSAVYLCASSPGPSTDTQYFGPGTRLTVL.

This chain connects TRBV12-3 or TRBV12-4 to TRBJ2-1, with no clear D. Trimming pared 5 bases from V and 4 bases from J, leaving 9 bases between. The CDR3 is 13 residues long. CDR3 residues: CASSPQAYNEQFF. As DNA, the CDR3 is TGTGCCAGCAGTCCCCAGGCTTACAATGAGCAGTTCTTC.

This clone was counted once. This chain joins TRBV6-2 or TRBV6-3 and TRBJ2-7; D gene uncertain. V lost 6 bases and J lost 4, with 13 bases in between. CDR1 MNHEY and CDR2 SVGEGT come from the germline V gene. CDR3 length equals 13 residues. For the CDR3, the DNA is TGTGCCAGCAGCCCTTCGATACTATACGAGCAGTACGTC. Amino acid sequence: CASSPSILYEQYV.

The CDR3 reads CASRSGQMNSPLHF. The DNA for the CDR3 is TGTGCCAGCAGATCGGGACAGATGAATTCACCCCTCCACTTT. The rearrangement links TRBV6-5 to TRBJ1-6; TRBD1 matches at 7 bases. Germline CDR1 is MNHEY and CDR2 is SVGAGI. The CDR3 is 14 amino acids. V gave up 6 bases and J gave up 7 bases; unmatched junction bases: 6.

The CDR3 bases are TGTGCCAGCAGTGAGGGCGACAGGGGCCGTAATGGCTACACCTTC. Protein product: CASSEGDRGRNGYTF. The rearrangement joins TRBV28 to TRBJ1-2, with 8 positions matching TRBD1. V shed 5 bases, J shed 6 bases, and the junction held 11 bases outside the gene matches. The germline V gene encodes CDR1 MDHEN and CDR2 SYDVKM. The CDR3 covers 15 residues.

The chain employs TRBV4-1 and TRBJ1-2; 8 positions match TRBD1. The CDR3 is 16 amino acids. Germline CDR1 and CDR2: MGHRA and YSYEKL. The J segment lost 5 bases and the V segment lost 0 bases, leaving 8 bases of the junction unmatched. The CDR3, as DNA: TGCGCCAGCAGCCAAGATGGGACAGGCGGCGGTTATGGCTACACCTTC. Its translation is CASSQDGTGGGYGYTF.

The chain combines TRBV24-1 with TRBJ2-3; 7 bases match TRBD1. Germline CDR1 and CDR2: KGHDR and SFDVKD. J was trimmed by 3 bases and V by 3 bases; bases with no gene match: 11. The CDR3 runs 17 residues. The CDR3 coding sequence is TGTGCCACCAGTGATCCACGCCTCACAGGGGTGACAGATACGCAGTATTTT. This sequence encodes CATSDPRLTGVTDTQYF.

This chain joins TRBV4-3 and TRBJ2-1, with 7 bases fitting TRBD1. V lost 4 bases to trimming and J lost 0 bases; unmatched junction nucleotides: 18. CDR3 length equals 20 residues. The germline CDR1 and CDR2 sequences are LGHNA and YSLEER. The CDR3 nucleotides read TGCGCCAGCAGCCCTACTCCGGGACAGATAAGCCCTAGCTCCTACAATGAGCAGTTCTTC. Protein: CASSPTPGQISPSSYNEQFF.

The V call is TRBV18, the J call TRBJ2-3; TRBD2 agrees at 12 bases. The CDR3 extends over 16 amino acids. In germline, CDR1 is KGHSH, CDR2 LQKENI. V was pared by 2 bases and J by 4 bases, with 4 bases of the junction left unmatched. The CDR3 loop is CASSPSLAGGPDTQYF. CDR3 nucleotide sequence: TGTGCCAGCTCACCATCACTAGCGGGGGGTCCAGATACGCAGTATTTT.

This chain connects TRBV13 to TRBJ1-1; D is perhaps TRBD1 (6 bases). Trimming removed 4 bases at V and 3 bases at J, with 12 bases between. CDR1 is PRHDT and CDR2 is FYEKMQ in the germline V gene (reference sequence). The CDR3 extends over 14 amino acids. The CDR3 coding sequence is TGTGCCAGCAGCTACAGGGACTTGGACACTGAAGCTTTCTTT. Its protein product is CASSYRDLDTEAFF.

The DNA for the CDR3 is TGTGCCAGCTGGACGGAGGGATCAGATACGCAGTATTTT. This translates into CASWTEGSDTQYF. The rearrangement uses TRBV3-1 (or the pseudogene TRBV3-2) and TRBJ2-3; a weak D match, TRBD2 (6 bases). Germline-derived CDR1 and CDR2 are LGHDT and YNNKEL (reference sequence). The CDR3 covers 13 residues. Trimming took off 8 bases at V and 4 bases at J, with 13 bases between the two ends.

The V gene is TRBV6-2 or TRBV6-3, the J gene TRBJ1-2; D is unresolved. CDR3 length: 13 amino acids. With 3 bases removed from V and 3 bases from J, the gap between germline ends came to 8 bases. The germline CDR1 and CDR2 sequences are MNHEY and SVGEGT. CDR3: CASSYRVDYGYTF. The DNA for the CDR3 is TGTGCCAGCAGTTATAGGGTGGACTATGGCTACACCTTC.

This sequence joins TRBV30 and TRBJ2-5, with no clear D. The CDR3 contains 14 residues. With 0 bases removed from V and 0 bases from J, the gap between germline ends came to 8 bases. Germline CDR1 and CDR2: GTSNPN and SVGIG (reference sequence). This CDR3 is CAWSVPPNQETQYF. The DNA of the CDR3 is TGTGCCTGGAGTGTACCCCCAAACCAAGAGACCCAGTACTTC.